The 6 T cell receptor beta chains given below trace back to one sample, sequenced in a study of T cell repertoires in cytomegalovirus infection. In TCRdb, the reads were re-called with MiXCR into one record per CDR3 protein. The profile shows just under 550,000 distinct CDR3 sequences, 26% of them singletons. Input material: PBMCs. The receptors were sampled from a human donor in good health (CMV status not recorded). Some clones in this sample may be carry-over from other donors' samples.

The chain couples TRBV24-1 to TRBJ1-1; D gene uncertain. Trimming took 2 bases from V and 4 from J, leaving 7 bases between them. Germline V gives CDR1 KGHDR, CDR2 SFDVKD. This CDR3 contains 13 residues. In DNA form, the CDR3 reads TGTGCCACCAGTGATTCTTCGAGCACTGAAGCTTTCTTT. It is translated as CATSDSSSTEAFF.

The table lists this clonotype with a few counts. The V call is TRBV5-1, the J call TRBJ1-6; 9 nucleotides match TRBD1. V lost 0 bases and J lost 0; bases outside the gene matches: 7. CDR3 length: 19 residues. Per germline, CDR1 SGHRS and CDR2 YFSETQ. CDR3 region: CASSLADRGSSSYNSPLHF. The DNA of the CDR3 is TGCGCCAGCAGCTTGGCGGACAGGGGATCGAGCTCCTATAATTCACCCCTCCACTTT.

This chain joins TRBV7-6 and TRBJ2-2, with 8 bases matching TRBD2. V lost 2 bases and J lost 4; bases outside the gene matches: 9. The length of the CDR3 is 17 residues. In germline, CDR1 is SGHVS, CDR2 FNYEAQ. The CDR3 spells CASSLRGRSSGTGELFF. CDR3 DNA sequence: TGTGCCAGCAGCTTACGCGGGAGGTCTTCGGGCACCGGGGAGCTGTTTTTT.

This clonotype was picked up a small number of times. The DNA of the CDR3 is TGTGCCTGGAGGGGTTTGAGCGGGAGGGCCAGAGAGACCCAGTACTTC. Its translation: CAWRGLSGRARETQYF. The rearrangement links TRBV30 to TRBJ2-5; 10 nucleotides align to TRBD2. This CDR3 contains 16 residues. The V and J ends lost 3 bases and 4 bases, in that order; junction bases with no gene match: 11. Germline CDR1 reads GTSNPN; CDR2 reads SVGIG (reference sequence). Based on the CDR3 plus reference TRBV30 and TRBJ2-5, the full variable domain is SQTIHQWPATLVQPVGSPLSLECTVEGTSNPNLYWYRQAAGRGLQLLFYSVGIGQISSEVPQNLSASRPQDRQFILSSKKLLLSDSGFYLCAWRGLSGRARETQYFGPGTRLLVL.

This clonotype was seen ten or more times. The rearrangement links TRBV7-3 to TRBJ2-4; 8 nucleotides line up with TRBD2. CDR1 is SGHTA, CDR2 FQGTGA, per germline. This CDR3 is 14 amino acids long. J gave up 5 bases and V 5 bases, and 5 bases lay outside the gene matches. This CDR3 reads CASSPHGGENIQYF. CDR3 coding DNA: TGTGCCAGCAGCCCCCACGGGGGGGAAAACATTCAGTACTTC.

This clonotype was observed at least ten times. The CDR3 sequence is CASSLGPTDIETQYF. CDR3 bases: TGTGCCAGCAGCTTAGGGCCTACAGACATAGAGACCCAGTACTTC. This chain connects TRBV7-2 to TRBJ2-5; D is undetermined. The CDR3 is made up of 15 amino acids. The germline V gene encodes CDR1 SGHTA and CDR2 FQGNSA. The V end lost 1 base, the J end lost 4 bases, and 13 bases lay between the germline ends.